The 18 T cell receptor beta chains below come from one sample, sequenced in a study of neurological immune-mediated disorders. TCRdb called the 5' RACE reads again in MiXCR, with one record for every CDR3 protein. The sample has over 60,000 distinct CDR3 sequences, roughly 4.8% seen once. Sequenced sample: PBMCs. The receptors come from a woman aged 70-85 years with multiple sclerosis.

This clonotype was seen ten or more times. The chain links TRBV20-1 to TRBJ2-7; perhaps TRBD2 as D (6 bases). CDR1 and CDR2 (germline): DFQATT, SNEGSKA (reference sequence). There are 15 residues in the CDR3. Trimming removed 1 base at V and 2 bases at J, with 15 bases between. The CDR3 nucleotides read TGCAGTGCTAGAGCCGGGACTTCCACCCCCTACGAGCAGTACTTC. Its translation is CSARAGTSTPYEQYF.

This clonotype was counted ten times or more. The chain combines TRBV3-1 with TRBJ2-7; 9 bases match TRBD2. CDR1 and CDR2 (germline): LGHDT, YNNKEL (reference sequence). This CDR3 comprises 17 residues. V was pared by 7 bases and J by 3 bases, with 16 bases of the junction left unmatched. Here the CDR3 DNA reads TGTGCCAGCACTCCAAGACGGGCTAGCGGGATGGACTACGAGCAGTACTTC. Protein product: CASTPRRASGMDYEQYF.

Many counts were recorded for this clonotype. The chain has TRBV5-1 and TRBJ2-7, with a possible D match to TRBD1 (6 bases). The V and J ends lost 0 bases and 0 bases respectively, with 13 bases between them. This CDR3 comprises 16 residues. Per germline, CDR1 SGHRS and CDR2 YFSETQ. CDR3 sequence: CASSLGTASFSYEQYF. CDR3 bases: TGCGCCAGCAGCTTGGGGACAGCCTCGTTCTCCTACGAGCAGTACTTC.

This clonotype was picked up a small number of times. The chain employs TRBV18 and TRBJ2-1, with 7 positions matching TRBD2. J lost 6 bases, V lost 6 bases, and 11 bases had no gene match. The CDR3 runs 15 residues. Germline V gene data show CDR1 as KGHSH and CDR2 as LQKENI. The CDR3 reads CASSPSSGRGNEQFF. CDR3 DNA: TGTGCCAGCTCGCCTTCTAGCGGACGGGGCAATGAGCAGTTCTTC.

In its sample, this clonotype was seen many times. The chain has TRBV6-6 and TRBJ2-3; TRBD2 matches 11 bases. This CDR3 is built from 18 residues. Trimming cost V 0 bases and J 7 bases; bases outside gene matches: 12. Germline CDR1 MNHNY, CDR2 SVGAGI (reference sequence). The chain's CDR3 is CASSYSRPGTSGSYTQYF. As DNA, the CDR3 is TGTGCCAGCAGTTACTCCCGACCCGGGACTAGCGGCTCATATACGCAGTATTTT.

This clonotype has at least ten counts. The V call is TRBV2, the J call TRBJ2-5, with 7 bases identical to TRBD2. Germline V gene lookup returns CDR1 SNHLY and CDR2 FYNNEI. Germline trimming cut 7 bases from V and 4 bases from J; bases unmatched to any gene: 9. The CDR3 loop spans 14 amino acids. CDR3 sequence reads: CASNFGRPGETQYF. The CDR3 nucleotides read TGTGCCAGCAACTTCGGGAGGCCAGGAGAGACCCAGTACTTC.

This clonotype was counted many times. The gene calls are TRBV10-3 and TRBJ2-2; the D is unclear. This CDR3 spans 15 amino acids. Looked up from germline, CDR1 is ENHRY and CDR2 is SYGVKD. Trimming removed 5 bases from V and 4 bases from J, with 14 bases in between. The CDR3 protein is CAISTSTPGTGELFF. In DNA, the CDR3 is TGTGCCATCAGTACCTCGACGCCCGGCACCGGGGAGCTGTTTTTT.

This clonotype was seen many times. The CDR3, as DNA: TGTGCCAGCAGCTCAAAATACCCTAGCGGCGCGGGCGAGCAGTTCTTC. Translated: CASSSKYPSGAGEQFF. The chain carries TRBV7-6 and TRBJ2-1; 7 bases align to TRBD2. The ends lost 4 bases at V and 10 bases at J; junction bases unmatched: 16. The CDR3 has 16 residues. Germline V lookup: CDR1 SGHVS, CDR2 FNYEAQ.

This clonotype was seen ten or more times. In DNA, the CDR3 is TGCAGTGCTCCCGACAGGGGGTTCGGAGGCTACACCTTC. Amino acids: CSAPDRGFGGYTF. This chain connects TRBV20-1 to TRBJ1-2; 9 nucleotides line up with TRBD1. This CDR3 is 13 amino acids long. Germline-derived CDR1 and CDR2 are DFQATT and SNEGSKA (reference sequence). V lost 5 bases to trimming and J lost 8 bases; unmatched junction nucleotides: 9.

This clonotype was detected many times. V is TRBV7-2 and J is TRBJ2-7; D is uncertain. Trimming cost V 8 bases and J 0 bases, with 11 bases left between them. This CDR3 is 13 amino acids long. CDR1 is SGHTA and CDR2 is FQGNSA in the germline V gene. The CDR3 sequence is CASANPSSYEQYF. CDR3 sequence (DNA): TGTGCCAGCGCTAACCCGAGCTCCTACGAGCAGTACTTC.

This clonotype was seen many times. The CDR3 sequence is CASSGQGGGYGYTF. CDR3 bases: TGTGCCAGCAGTGGACAGGGAGGTGGCTATGGCTACACCTTC. This chain joins TRBV2 and TRBJ1-2, with 7 bases fitting TRBD1. The junction had 6 bases not matched to a gene; V was cut back by 4 bases and J by 4 bases. The CDR3 sequence is 14 residues long. Germline lookup yields CDR1 SNHLY and CDR2 FYNNEI.

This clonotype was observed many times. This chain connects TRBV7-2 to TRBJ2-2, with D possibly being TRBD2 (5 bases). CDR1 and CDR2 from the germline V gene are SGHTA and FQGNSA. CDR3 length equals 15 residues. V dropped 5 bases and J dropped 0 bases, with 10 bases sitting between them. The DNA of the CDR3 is TGTGCCAGCAGCAGCGGACCCACGAACACCGGGGAGCTGTTTTTT. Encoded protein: CASSSGPTNTGELFF.

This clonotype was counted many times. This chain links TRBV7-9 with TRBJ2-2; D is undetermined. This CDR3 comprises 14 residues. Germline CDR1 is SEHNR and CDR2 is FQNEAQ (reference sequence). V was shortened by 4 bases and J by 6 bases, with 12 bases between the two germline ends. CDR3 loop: CASSSLGSAGELFF. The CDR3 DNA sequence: TGTGCCAGCAGCTCTCTCGGCTCGGCCGGGGAGCTGTTTTTT. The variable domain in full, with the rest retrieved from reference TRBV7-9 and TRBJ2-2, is DTGVSQNPRHKITKRGQNVTFRCDPISEHNRLYWYRQTLGQGPEFLTYFQNEAQLEKSRLLSDRFSAERPKGSFSTLEIQRTEQGDSAMYLCASSSLGSAGELFFGEGSRLTVL.

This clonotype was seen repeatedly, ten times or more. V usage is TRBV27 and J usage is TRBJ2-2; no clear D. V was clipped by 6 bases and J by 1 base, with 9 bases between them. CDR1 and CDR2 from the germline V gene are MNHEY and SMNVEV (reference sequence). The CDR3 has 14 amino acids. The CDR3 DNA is TGTGCCAGCAGCAAGGGCTTGAACACCGGGGAGCTGTTTTTT. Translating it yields CASSKGLNTGELFF.

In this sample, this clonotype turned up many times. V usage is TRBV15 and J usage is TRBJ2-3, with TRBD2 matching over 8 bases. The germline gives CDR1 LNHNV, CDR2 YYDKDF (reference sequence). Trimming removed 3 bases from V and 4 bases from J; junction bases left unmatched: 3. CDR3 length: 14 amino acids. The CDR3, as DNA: TGTGCCACCAGCAGGGGACTAGAAGCAGATACGCAGTATTTT. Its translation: CATSRGLEADTQYF.

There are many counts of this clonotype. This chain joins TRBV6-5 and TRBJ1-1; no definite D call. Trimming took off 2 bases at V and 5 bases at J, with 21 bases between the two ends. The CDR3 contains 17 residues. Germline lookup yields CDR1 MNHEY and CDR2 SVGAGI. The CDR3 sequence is CASSYQISVGPKTEAFF. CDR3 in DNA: TGTGCCAGCAGTTACCAGATAAGCGTGGGCCCCAAAACTGAAGCTTTCTTT.

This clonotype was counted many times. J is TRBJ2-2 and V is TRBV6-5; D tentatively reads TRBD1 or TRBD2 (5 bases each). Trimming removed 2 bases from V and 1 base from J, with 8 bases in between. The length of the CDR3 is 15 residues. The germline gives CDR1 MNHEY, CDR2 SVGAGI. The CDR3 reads CASSYGTVNTGELFF. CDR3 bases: TGTGCCAGCAGTTACGGGACGGTGAACACCGGGGAGCTGTTTTTT.

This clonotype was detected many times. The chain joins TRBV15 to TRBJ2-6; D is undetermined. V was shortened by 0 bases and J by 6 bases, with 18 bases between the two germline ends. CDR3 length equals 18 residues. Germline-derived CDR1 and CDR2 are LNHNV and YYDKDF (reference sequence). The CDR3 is CATSREELYSHQANVLTF. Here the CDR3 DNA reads TGTGCCACCAGCAGAGAGGAATTGTACTCGCACCAGGCCAACGTCCTGACTTTC.